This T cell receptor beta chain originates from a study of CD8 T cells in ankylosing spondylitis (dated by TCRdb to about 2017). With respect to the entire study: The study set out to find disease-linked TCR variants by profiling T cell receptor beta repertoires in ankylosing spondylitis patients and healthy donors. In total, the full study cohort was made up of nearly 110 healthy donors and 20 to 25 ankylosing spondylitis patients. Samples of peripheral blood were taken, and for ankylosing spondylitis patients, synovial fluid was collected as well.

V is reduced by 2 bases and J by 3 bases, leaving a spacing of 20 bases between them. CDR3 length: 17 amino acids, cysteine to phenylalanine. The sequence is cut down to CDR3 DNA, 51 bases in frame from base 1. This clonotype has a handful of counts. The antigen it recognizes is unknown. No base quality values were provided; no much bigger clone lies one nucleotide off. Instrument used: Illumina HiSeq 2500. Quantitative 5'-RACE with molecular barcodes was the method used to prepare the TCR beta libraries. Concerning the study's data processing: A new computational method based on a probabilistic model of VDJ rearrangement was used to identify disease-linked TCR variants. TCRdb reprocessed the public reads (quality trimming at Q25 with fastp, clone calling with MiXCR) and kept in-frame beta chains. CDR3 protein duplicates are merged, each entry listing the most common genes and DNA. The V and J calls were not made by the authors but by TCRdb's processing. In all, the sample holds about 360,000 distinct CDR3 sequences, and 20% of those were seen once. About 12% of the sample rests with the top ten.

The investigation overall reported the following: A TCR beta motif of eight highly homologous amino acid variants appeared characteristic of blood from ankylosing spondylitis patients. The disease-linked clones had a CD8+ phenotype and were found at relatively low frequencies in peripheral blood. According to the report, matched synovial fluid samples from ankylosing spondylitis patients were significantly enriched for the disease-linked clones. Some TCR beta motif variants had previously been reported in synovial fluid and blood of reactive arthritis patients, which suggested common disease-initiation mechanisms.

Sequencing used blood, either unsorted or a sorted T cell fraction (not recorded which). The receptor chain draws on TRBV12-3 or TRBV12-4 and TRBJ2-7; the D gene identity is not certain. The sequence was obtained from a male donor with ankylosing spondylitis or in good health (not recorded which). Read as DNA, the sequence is TGTGCCAGCAGTTTATGGGCGAGCAGTAAACAGCGCTACGAGCAGTACTTC. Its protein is CASSLWASSKQRYEQYF.